This T cell receptor beta chain emerged from a study of T cell repertoires and Cas9 in healthy adults. The repertoire was sequenced with immunoSEQ multiplex PCR; TCRdb's copy has only in-frame clones and lacks some. Of 20,000 to 25,000 clones in the sample, about 88% are singletons; the top ten hold roughly 0.7%. Germline values: CDR1 SGHRS, CDR2 YFSETQ. Trimming took off 1 base at V and 4 bases at J, with 11 bases between the two ends. This CDR3 spans 14 amino acids. This receptor was obtained from a human donor in good health. Material for sequencing was CD4+ effector T cells (CD127+, CD25-, CD137-, CD154-) from PBMCs; culture status not recorded. This chain joins TRBV5-1 and TRBJ2-5, with D possibly called TRBD1 or TRBD2 (5 bases each). The CDR3 DNA is TGCGCCAGCAGCTTGACTGGGGGTCGAGAGACCCAGTACTTC. It encodes CASSLTGGRETQYF.